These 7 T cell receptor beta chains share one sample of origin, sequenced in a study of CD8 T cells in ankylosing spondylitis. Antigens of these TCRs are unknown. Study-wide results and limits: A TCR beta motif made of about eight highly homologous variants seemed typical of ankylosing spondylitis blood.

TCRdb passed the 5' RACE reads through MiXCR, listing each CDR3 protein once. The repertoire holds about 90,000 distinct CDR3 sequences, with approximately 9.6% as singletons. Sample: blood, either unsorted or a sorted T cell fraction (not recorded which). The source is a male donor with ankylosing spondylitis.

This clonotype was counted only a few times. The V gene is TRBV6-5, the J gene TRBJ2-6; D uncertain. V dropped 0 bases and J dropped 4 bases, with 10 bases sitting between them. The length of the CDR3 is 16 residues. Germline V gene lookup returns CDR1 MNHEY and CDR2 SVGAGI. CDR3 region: CASSYSFRVGANVLTF. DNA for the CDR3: TGTGCCAGCAGTTACTCGTTCAGAGTAGGGGCCAACGTCCTGACTTTC.

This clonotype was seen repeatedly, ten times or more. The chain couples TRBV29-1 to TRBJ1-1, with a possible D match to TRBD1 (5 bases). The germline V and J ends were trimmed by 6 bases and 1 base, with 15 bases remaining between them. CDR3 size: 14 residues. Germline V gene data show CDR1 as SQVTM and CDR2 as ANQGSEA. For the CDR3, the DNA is TGCAGCGTGGAGGGTGGGGGGACGAACACTGAAGCTTTCTTT. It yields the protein CSVEGGGTNTEAFF.

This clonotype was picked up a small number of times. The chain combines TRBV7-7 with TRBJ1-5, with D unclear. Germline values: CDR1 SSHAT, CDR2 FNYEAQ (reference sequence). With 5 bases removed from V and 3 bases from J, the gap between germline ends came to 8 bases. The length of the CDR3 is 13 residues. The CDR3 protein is CASSQNFNQPQHF. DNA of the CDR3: TGTGCCAGCAGCCAAAACTTCAATCAGCCCCAGCATTTT.

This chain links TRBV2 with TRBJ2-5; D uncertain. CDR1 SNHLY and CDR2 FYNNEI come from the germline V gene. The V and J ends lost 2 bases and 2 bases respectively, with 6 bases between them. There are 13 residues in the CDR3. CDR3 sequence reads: CASSELRQETQYF. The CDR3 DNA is TGTGCCAGCAGTGAATTGAGGCAAGAGACCCAGTACTTC.

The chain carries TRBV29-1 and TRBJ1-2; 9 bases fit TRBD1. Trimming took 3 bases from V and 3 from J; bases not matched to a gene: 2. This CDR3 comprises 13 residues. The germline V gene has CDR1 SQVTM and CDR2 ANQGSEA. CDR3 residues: CSVDHRGHYGYTF. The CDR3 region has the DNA TGCAGCGTTGATCACAGGGGGCACTATGGCTACACCTTC.

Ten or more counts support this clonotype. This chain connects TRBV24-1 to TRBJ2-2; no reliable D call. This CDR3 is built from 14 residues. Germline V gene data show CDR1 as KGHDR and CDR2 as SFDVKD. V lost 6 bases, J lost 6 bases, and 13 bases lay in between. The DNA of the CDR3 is TGTGCCACCAGTTTGTCCGCCTCGGCCGGGGAGCTGTTTTTT. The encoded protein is CATSLSASAGELFF.

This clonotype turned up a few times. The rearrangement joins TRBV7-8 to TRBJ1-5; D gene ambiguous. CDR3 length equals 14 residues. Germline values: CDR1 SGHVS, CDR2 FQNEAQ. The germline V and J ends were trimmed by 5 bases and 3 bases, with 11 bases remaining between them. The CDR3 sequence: CASSQFGSNQPQHF. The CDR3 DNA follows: TGTGCCAGCAGCCAGTTCGGCTCCAATCAGCCCCAGCATTTT.